A selection of T cell receptor beta chains follows, all from one sample in a study of blood T cell repertoires in COVID-19. Using immunoSEQ multiplex PCR, the repertoire was profiled, and TCRdb retains in-frame clones only, with some absent. In the table there are approximately 89,000 clones, 75% to 85% of which are singletons. Sequences were obtained from peripheral blood. The receptors were sampled from a man aged 65 to 85 with acute or convalescent COVID-19. Each CDR3 is given with its conserved first and last residue. D genes are given only for firm matches. Size values are once, few and many counts, or a class for expanded clones, and some rows have none.

J gene | clone size | V gene | D gene | CDR3 DNA | CDR3 protein
TRBJ2-1 | . | TRBV18 | TRBD1 | TGTGCCAGCTCACCTCTCGGGACAGTAAGAGGTGAGCAGTTCTTC | CASSPLGTVRGEQFF
TRBJ1-2 | . | TRBV27 | TRBD1 | TGTGCCAGCAGTAGAGGGGGACAGGGTTATGGCTACACCTTC | CASSRGGQGYGYTF
TRBJ2-7 | . | TRBV7-9 | . | TGTGCCAGCAGCTCCGGGCTGGGCAGGGACACCTACGAGCAGTACTTC | CASSSGLGRDTYEQYF
TRBJ2-1 | . | TRBV7-2 | . | TGTGCCAGCAGCCCAAGCCAGGGGAGGGGGACTCCCTACAATGAGCAGTTCTTC | CASSPSQGRGTPYNEQFF
TRBJ2-3 | . | TRBV4-3 | TRBD2 | TGCGCCAGCAGCCAAGATACTAGCGGCCACGGCACAGATACGCAGTATTTT | CASSQDTSGHGTDTQYF
TRBJ2-1 | many | TRBV12-3/TRBV12-4 | . | TGTGCCAGCAGTTTGGCGGGGTACGCTGAGCAGTTCTTC | CASSLAGYAEQFF
TRBJ1-6 | . | TRBV9 | TRBD1 | TGTGCCAGCAGCGTAGCCCCGACAGGGAGCTCACCCCTCCACTTT | CASSVAPTGSSPLHF
TRBJ2-2 | many | TRBV5-1 | TRBD1 | TGCGCCAGCAGCTTGGTGGCGACAGGGGGCGCGGACGGGGAGCTGTTTTTT | CASSLVATGGADGELFF
TRBJ1-5 | . | TRBV2 | . | TGTGCCAGCAGTGTCCTATACAGCAATCAGCCCCAGCATTTT | CASSVLYSNQPQHF
TRBJ1-4 | . | TRBV21-1 | . | TGTGCCAGCAGCATCGGCAGGGGTTGGGGAACTAATGAAAAACTGTTTTTT | CASSIGRGWGTNEKLFF
TRBJ2-7 | . | TRBV27 | . | TGTGCCAGCAGTTTATCGATACGAGGAGGGGAAGTCCGGGACGAGCAGTACTTC | CASSLSIRGGEVRDEQYF
TRBJ1-3 | . | TRBV5-8 | . | TGTGCCAGCAGCGAAGGGGTTAAGGGAAACACCATATATTTT | CASSEGVKGNTIYF
TRBJ1-4 | . | TRBV10-2 | . | TGCGCCAGCACCTCCGGAGCCCTCATGTTTTTT | CASTSGALMFF
TRBJ2-1 | . | TRBV6-2/TRBV6-3 | . | TGTGCCAGCAGTCGACTAGCAGGGGATGAGCAGTTCTTC | CASSRLAGDEQFF
TRBJ2-2 | . | TRBV10-2 | TRBD2 | TGCGCCAGCAGTCGACTAGCTGATGGGGAGCTGTTTTTT | CASSRLADGELFF
TRBJ1-1 | . | TRBV11-2 | . | TGTGCCAGCACCCGCCCGGGAAGAAGAACTGAAGCTTTCTTT | CASTRPGRRTEAFF
TRBJ2-7 | . | TRBV5-1 | . | TGCGCCAGCAGCTTGAGTGGGCCTGGGGAGCAGTACTTC | CASSLSGPGEQYF
TRBJ2-5 | . | TRBV10-3 | . | TGTGCCATCAGGGGGACTCAAGGAGAGACCCAGTACTTC | CAIRGTQGETQYF
TRBJ2-7 | . | TRBV28 | TRBD2 | TGTGCCAGCAGGGGGGGGGTCCCAACCTACGAGCAGTACTTC | CASRGGVPTYEQYF
TRBJ1-6 | . | TRBV5-1 | . | TGCGCCAGCAGCTTGGCCCAGGGGATTAATTCACCCCTCCACTTT | CASSLAQGINSPLHF
TRBJ1-6 | . | TRBV27 | TRBD1 | TGTGCCAGCAGACCCACAGGGGGCGGGTATAATTCACCCCTCCACTTT | CASRPTGGGYNSPLHF
TRBJ2-3 | few | TRBV4-1 | TRBD1 | TGCGCCAGCAGCCAAGAAGACAGGGGAGGCCCAGATACGCAGTATTTT | CASSQEDRGGPDTQYF
TRBJ1-4 | . | TRBV2 | TRBD1 | TGTGCCAGCAGTGAGCAACAGGGGGCAAGCCTGTTTTTT | CASSEQQGASLFF